Presented here are 32 T cell receptor beta chains from one specimen sequenced in a study of blood T cell repertoires in COVID-19. Assay: immunoSEQ multiplex PCR; the TCRdb copy retains only in-frame clones and omits some. This table holds around 170,000 clones, 80% to 90% found once. Input material: peripheral blood. The source is a middle-aged man with active or convalescent COVID-19.

CDR3 in amino acids: CATSREGQSSYEQYF. As DNA, the CDR3 is TGTGCCACCAGCAGAGAGGGACAGAGCTCCTACGAGCAGTACTTC. The genes are TRBV15 and TRBJ2-7, with TRBD1 matching over 7 bases. V lost 0 bases, J lost 0 bases, and 2 bases stayed unmatched. The CDR3 has 15 residues. Germline-derived CDR1 and CDR2 are LNHNV and YYDKDF (reference sequence).

The genes are TRBV3-1 (or the pseudogene TRBV3-2) and TRBJ1-1; 8 positions agree with TRBD1. The junction had 5 bases not matched to a gene; V was cut back by 2 bases and J by 6 bases. CDR3 size: 14 residues. Germline V gene lookup returns CDR1 LGHDT and CDR2 YNNKEL (reference sequence). The CDR3 sequence is CASSQRRDRSEAFF. CDR3 bases: TGTGCCAGCAGCCAAAGAAGGGACAGGTCTGAAGCTTTCTTT.

The chain couples TRBV18 to TRBJ1-4; D perhaps matches TRBD1 (5 bases). The CDR3 runs to 15 residues. The germline CDR1 and CDR2 sequences are KGHSH and LQKENI. V was clipped by 3 bases and J by 7 bases, with 15 bases between them. The CDR3 region is CASSPRWQGGEKLFF. The DNA for the CDR3 is TGTGCCAGCTCACCGCGGTGGCAGGGCGGTGAAAAACTGTTTTTT. Full variable domain (outside the CDR3, taken from reference TRBV18 and TRBJ1-4): NAGVMQNPRHLVRRRGQEARLRCSPMKGHSHVYWYRQLPEEGLKFMVYLQKENIIDESGMPKERFSAEFPKEGPSILRIQQVVRGDSAAYFCASSPRWQGGEKLFFGSGTQLSVL.

In this sample, this clone turned up a few times. The V call is TRBV7-9, the J call TRBJ2-1; no definite D call. The CDR3 has 15 residues. Trimming took off 3 bases at V and 4 bases at J, with 13 bases between the two ends. CDR1 and CDR2 (germline): SEHNR, FQNEAQ (reference sequence). In DNA, the CDR3 is TGTGCCAGCAGCTTGGGCCAGGTTGGGTACAATGAGCAGTTCTTC. It codes for CASSLGQVGYNEQFF. Full variable domain (outside the CDR3, taken from reference TRBV7-9 and TRBJ2-1): DTGVSQNPRHKITKRGQNVTFRCDPISEHNRLYWYRQTLGQGPEFLTYFQNEAQLEKSRLLSDRFSAERPKGSFSTLEIQRTEQGDSAMYLCASSLGQVGYNEQFFGPGTRLTVL.

This clone occurred once. The chain uses TRBV19 and TRBJ1-2, with D perhaps matching TRBD1 (5 bases). With 7 bases removed from V and 6 bases from J, the gap between germline ends came to 21 bases. The CDR3 totals 15 residues. The germline V gene encodes CDR1 LNHDA and CDR2 SQIVND (reference sequence). The CDR3 DNA follows: TGTGCCAGTACCCCATACCCCAGGGTCGGCAATGGCTACACCTTC. Translating gives CASTPYPRVGNGYTF.

This chain uses TRBV27 with TRBJ2-1; TRBD1 is a possible D gene (6 bases). The germline CDR1 and CDR2 sequences are MNHEY and SMNVEV (reference sequence). The CDR3 is made up of 15 amino acids. Between the trimmed V and J ends, which lost 2 bases and 4 bases, there was a span of 12 bases. CDR3 nucleotides: TGTGCCAGCAGTTTAAACAGGGCGAGATACAATGAGCAGTTCTTC. Translated: CASSLNRARYNEQFF.

The chain couples TRBV28 to TRBJ1-5, with D possibly TRBD1 on 5 matching bases. Per germline, CDR1 MDHEN and CDR2 SYDVKM. With 6 bases removed from V and 4 bases from J, the gap between germline ends came to 13 bases. The length of the CDR3 is 14 residues. CDR3 region: CASRGPVLNQPQHF. Written as DNA, the CDR3 is TGTGCCAGCAGGGGGCCCGTCCTAAATCAGCCCCAGCATTTT.

This clone was recorded once. V gene TRBV19 combines with J gene TRBJ1-5, with D maybe TRBD1 (5 bases). This CDR3 is 15 amino acids long. V dropped 7 bases and J dropped 2 bases, with 15 bases sitting between them. Germline CDR1 reads LNHDA; CDR2 reads SQIVND (reference sequence). The CDR3 spells CASNPHGGGNQPQHF. The DNA of the CDR3 is TGTGCCAGTAACCCTCACGGGGGGGGCAATCAGCCCCAGCATTTT.

The CDR3 DNA reads as TGTGCCGCGAGGGGGCAGGGGATCTACAATGAGCAGTTCTTC. It specifies CAARGQGIYNEQFF. The rearrangement joins TRBV11-2 to TRBJ2-1; 7 nucleotides agree with TRBD1. V dropped 11 bases and J dropped 3; count of bases not matched to a gene: 10. This CDR3 is built from 14 residues. Germline CDR1 is SGHAT and CDR2 is FQNNGV.

The chain uses TRBV7-6 and TRBJ2-5, with 8 nucleotides matching TRBD2. Germline V gene sequence: CDR1 SGHVS, CDR2 FNYEAQ. This CDR3 contains 16 residues. V dropped 5 bases and J dropped 5; count of bases not matched to a gene: 13. The CDR3 nucleotides read TGTGCCAGCAGCCCCAACCGGGGGGGTGGGTTGGAGACCCAGTACTTC. It is translated as CASSPNRGGGLETQYF. Complete variable domain (other parts from reference TRBV7-6 and TRBJ2-5): GAGVSQSPRYKVTKRGQDVALRCDPISGHVSLYWYRQALGQGPEFLTYFNYEAQQDKSGLPNDRFSAERPEGSISTLTIQRTEQRDSAMYRCASSPNRGGGLETQYFGPGTRLLVL.

This clone was observed a handful of times. The rearrangement uses TRBV6-2 or TRBV6-3 and TRBJ1-5, with D possibly TRBD1 on 6 matching bases. The CDR3 sequence is 18 residues long. CDR1 is MNHEY, CDR2 SVGEGT, per germline. Deletions cut 6 bases from V and 5 bases from J, with 26 bases between. The CDR3 region is CASSPSGGAGASDQPQHF. DNA of the CDR3: TGTGCCAGCAGCCCTTCAGGCGGAGCGGGGGCTAGTGATCAGCCCCAGCATTTT.

The chain uses TRBV7-2 and TRBJ1-2, with D hard to call. There are 13 residues in the CDR3. V lost 1 base and J 4 bases, leaving 7 bases between the germline ends. Looked up from germline, CDR1 is SGHTA and CDR2 is FQGNSA. The CDR3 nucleotides are TGTGCCAGCAGCTTAGAATACAGCTATGGCTACACCTTC. Its translation is CASSLEYSYGYTF.

This clone was found once. The chain uses TRBV11-3 and TRBJ2-1; the match to TRBD2 covers 10 bases. The CDR3 has 17 amino acids. The V gene's germline CDR1 is SGHNT and CDR2 YENEEA. V lost 4 bases, J lost 3 bases, and 9 bases stayed unmatched. CDR3 nucleotides: TGTGCCAGCAGCTCAGAGGCAACTAGCGGGAACTACAATGAGCAGTTCTTC. Protein: CASSSEATSGNYNEQFF.

The chain links TRBV11-2 to TRBJ2-7; D gene unclear. The CDR3 runs 13 residues. V was shortened by 1 base and J by 3 bases, with 7 bases between the two germline ends. The germline gives CDR1 SGHAT, CDR2 FQNNGV. DNA of the CDR3: TGTGCCAGCAGCTTAGGAGTTTTCTACGAGCAGTACTTC. Amino acids: CASSLGVFYEQYF.

V gene TRBV7-6 combines with J gene TRBJ2-2; TRBD2 might be the D (6 bases). Looked up from germline, CDR1 is SGHVS and CDR2 is FNYEAQ. With 0 bases removed from V and 7 bases from J, the gap between germline ends came to 12 bases. CDR3 size: 15 residues. CDR3 coding DNA: TGTGCCAGCAGCTTAGCGCGGCAGGGAGGCGGGGAGCTGTTTTTT. Protein sequence: CASSLARQGGGELFF.

The genes are TRBV7-2 and TRBJ2-7; D possibly corresponds to TRBD1 (6 bases). V was pared by 8 bases and J by 1 base, with 12 bases between. The CDR3 extends over 13 amino acids. CDR1 and CDR2 (germline): SGHTA, FQGNSA. The CDR3 here is CASEQGSSYEQYF. CDR3 DNA sequence: TGTGCCAGCGAACAGGGATCTTCCTACGAGCAGTACTTC.

V is TRBV3-1 (or the pseudogene TRBV3-2) and J is TRBJ2-7; D not resolved. The CDR3 has 12 residues. Trimming took 0 bases from V and 5 from J, leaving 5 bases between them. From germline, CDR1 is LGHDT and CDR2 YNNKEL (reference sequence). The CDR3 loop is CASSQDVDEQYF. The CDR3 DNA is TGTGCCAGCAGCCAAGATGTCGACGAGCAGTACTTC.

The rearrangement joins TRBV2 to TRBJ2-3; the D gene is possibly TRBD1 (5 bases). The V gene lost 4 bases and the J gene lost 1 base, with 12 bases spanning the gap. The CDR3 has 15 residues. Germline CDR1 SNHLY, CDR2 FYNNEI. The DNA for the CDR3 is TGTGCCAGCAGTGGGGGCAGGGTAGGCACAGATACGCAGTATTTT. It specifies CASSGGRVGTDTQYF.

This chain connects TRBV7-9 to TRBJ1-5; tentative D call: TRBD1 (5 bases). The V end was cut by 5 bases, the J end by 5 bases, with 10 bases between. The CDR3 is made up of 13 amino acids. The germline V gene encodes CDR1 SEHNR and CDR2 FQNEAQ (reference sequence). The CDR3 DNA follows: TGTGCCAGCAGCCGCGACAGAGATCAGCCCCAGCATTTT. Amino acid sequence: CASSRDRDQPQHF.

V gene TRBV19 combines with J gene TRBJ1-1; D not resolved. The germline V gene has CDR1 LNHDA and CDR2 SQIVND (reference sequence). CDR3 size: 17 residues. The V gene lost 1 base and the J gene lost 0 bases, with 15 bases spanning the gap. The CDR3 region is CASSIGPGKRMNTEAFF. For the CDR3, the DNA is TGTGCCAGTAGTATAGGTCCGGGGAAGAGGATGAACACTGAAGCTTTCTTT.

The chain has TRBV6-5 and TRBJ2-7, with TRBD2 identical over 7 bases. V lost 4 bases, J lost 1 base, and 10 bases stayed unmatched. CDR1 MNHEY and CDR2 SVGAGI come from the germline V gene. This CDR3 has 16 amino acids. The CDR3 DNA sequence: TGTGCCAGCAGTTCCCCGGGAGGAGGGAGGTCCTACGAGCAGTACTTC. Protein sequence: CASSSPGGGRSYEQYF.

The J gene is TRBJ1-5, the V gene TRBV6-5; 8 bases agree with TRBD1. This CDR3 contains 14 residues. CDR1 and CDR2 (germline): MNHEY, SVGAGI. Losses at the gene ends were 6 bases for V and 0 bases for J; bases not matched to a gene: 1. The CDR3 loop reads CASRQGDSNQPQHF. The CDR3 nucleotides are TGTGCCAGCAGACAGGGGGATAGCAATCAGCCCCAGCATTTT.

The genes are TRBV25-1 and TRBJ1-1, with a weak D call TRBD1 (6 bases). The germline CDR1 and CDR2 sequences are MGHDK and SYGVNS. CDR3 size: 13 residues. The V end was cut by 10 bases, the J end by 1 base, with 13 bases between. CDR3 amino acids: CATFGGANTEAFF. The CDR3 bases are TGTGCCACCTTCGGGGGGGCGAACACTGAAGCTTTCTTT.

The chain recombines TRBV28 with TRBJ1-1; unclear D gene. The CDR3 consists of 13 residues. The germline gives CDR1 MDHEN, CDR2 SYDVKM. Trimming removed 7 bases from V and 0 bases from J, with 9 bases in between. CDR3 bases: TGTGCCAGCAACGGCAGGATGAACACTGAAGCTTTCTTT. It translates to CASNGRMNTEAFF. Using reference TRBV28 and TRBJ1-1 for the parts outside the CDR3, the full variable domain is DVKVTQSSRYLVKRTGEKVFLECVQDMDHENMFWYRQDPGLGLRLIYFSYDVKMKEKGDIPEGYSVSREKKERFSLILESASTNQTSMYLCASNGRMNTEAFFGQGTRLTVV.

This chain uses TRBV5-1 with TRBJ1-6, with a tentative D call TRBD1 (5 bases). The CDR3 runs to 14 residues. CDR1 is SGHRS and CDR2 is YFSETQ in the germline V gene. The germline V and J ends were trimmed by 7 bases and 9 bases, with 17 bases remaining between them. The CDR3 coding sequence is TGCGCCAGCGGCTCGGGAGGGGCGTCTTCACCCCTCCACTTT. This gives the protein CASGSGGASSPLHF. Looking up the rest from reference TRBV5-1 and TRBJ1-6 gives the full variable domain: KAGVTQTPRYLIKTRGQQVTLSCSPISGHRSVSWYQQTPGQGLQFLFEYFSETQRNKGNFPGRFSGRQFSNSRSEMNVSTLELGDSALYLCASGSGGASSPLHFGNGTRLTVT.

The chain carries TRBV20-1 and TRBJ2-7, with D unresolved. This CDR3 is 14 amino acids long. Per the germline V gene, CDR1 is DFQATT and CDR2 is SNEGSKA (reference sequence). Trimming removed 3 bases from V and 1 base from J, with 13 bases in between. This CDR3 reads CSASDIPQSYEQYF. CDR3 DNA: TGCAGTGCTAGTGACATCCCACAGTCCTACGAGCAGTACTTC.

V and J are TRBV21-1 and TRBJ1-1. TRBV21-1 represents a pseudogene. CDR3 length equals 16 residues. The CDR3 DNA reads as TGTGCCAGCAGCAAAGAAGTACCGGGGGGCAACACTGAAGCTTTCTTT. Translated: CASSKEVPGGNTEAFF.

The chain recombines TRBV5-1 with TRBJ1-5; TRBD1 agrees at 7 bases. Germline CDR1 and CDR2: SGHRS and YFSETQ. The CDR3 is 15 amino acids. The V gene end was trimmed by 4 bases and the J gene end by 5 bases; junction bases not matched to a gene: 9. CDR3 sequence: CASSRTGGEDQPQHF. The CDR3 DNA reads as TGCGCCAGCAGCCGGACAGGTGGTGAAGATCAGCCCCAGCATTTT.

The CDR3 region is CASSEGQATDTQYF. The CDR3, as DNA: TGTGCCAGCAGCGAGGGCCAAGCCACAGATACGCAGTATTTT. The chain couples TRBV6-4 to TRBJ2-3; D may be TRBD2 (5 bases). Trimming stripped 6 bases from V and 2 bases from J, with 12 bases between. This CDR3 comprises 14 residues. Germline V CDR1 and CDR2: MRHNA, SNTAGT.

The chain has TRBV9 and TRBJ2-7, with 7 bases that match TRBD1. The CDR3 runs 15 residues. Germline trimming cut 0 bases from V and 1 base from J; bases unmatched to any gene: 4. Germline V gene sequence: CDR1 SGDLS, CDR2 YYNGEE. The CDR3: CASSVASGGSYEQYF. The CDR3 DNA reads TGTGCCAGCAGCGTAGCTTCAGGGGGTTCCTACGAGCAGTACTTC.

V is TRBV3-1 (or the pseudogene TRBV3-2) and J is TRBJ2-1; 10 nucleotides match TRBD2. The germline CDR1 and CDR2 sequences are LGHDT and YNNKEL (reference sequence). V trimming: 0 bases; J trimming: 3 bases; junction bases outside the gene matches: 5. The length of the CDR3 is 17 residues. CDR3 bases: TGTGCCAGCAGCCAAGATTTTCGGACTAGCGGCTACAATGAGCAGTTCTTC. This encodes CASSQDFRTSGYNEQFF.

The chain carries TRBV28 and TRBJ1-5; tentatively, D is TRBD1 (5 bases). Trimming cost V 3 bases and J 1 base, with 7 bases left between them. Germline V CDR1 and CDR2: MDHEN, SYDVKM. The CDR3 sequence is 14 residues long. The DNA for the CDR3 is TGTGCCAGCAGTTTTGACAGAAGCAATCAGCCCCAGCATTTT. Translation gives CASSFDRSNQPQHF.